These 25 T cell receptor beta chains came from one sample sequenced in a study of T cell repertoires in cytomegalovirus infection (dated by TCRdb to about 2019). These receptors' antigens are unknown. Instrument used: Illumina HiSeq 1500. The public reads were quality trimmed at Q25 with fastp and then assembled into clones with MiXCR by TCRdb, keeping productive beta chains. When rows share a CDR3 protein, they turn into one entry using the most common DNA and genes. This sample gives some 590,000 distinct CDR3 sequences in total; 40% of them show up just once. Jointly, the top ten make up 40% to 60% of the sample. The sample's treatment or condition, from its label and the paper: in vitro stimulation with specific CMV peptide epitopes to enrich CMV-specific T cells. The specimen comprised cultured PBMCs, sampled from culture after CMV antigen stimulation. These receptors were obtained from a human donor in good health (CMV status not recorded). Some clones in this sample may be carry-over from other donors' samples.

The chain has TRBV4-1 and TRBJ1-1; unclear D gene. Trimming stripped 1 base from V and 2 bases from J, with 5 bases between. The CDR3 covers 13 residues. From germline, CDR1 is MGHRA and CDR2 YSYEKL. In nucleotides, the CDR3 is TGCGCCAGCAGCCAAGCAGCTAACACTGAAGCTTTCTTT. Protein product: CASSQAANTEAFF.

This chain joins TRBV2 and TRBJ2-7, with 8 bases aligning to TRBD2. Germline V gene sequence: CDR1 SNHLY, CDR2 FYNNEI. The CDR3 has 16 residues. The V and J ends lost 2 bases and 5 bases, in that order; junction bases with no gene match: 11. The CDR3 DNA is TGTGCCAGCAGTGAAACTACGAGCGGGAGTTGGGACGAGCAGTACTTC. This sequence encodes CASSETTSGSWDEQYF.

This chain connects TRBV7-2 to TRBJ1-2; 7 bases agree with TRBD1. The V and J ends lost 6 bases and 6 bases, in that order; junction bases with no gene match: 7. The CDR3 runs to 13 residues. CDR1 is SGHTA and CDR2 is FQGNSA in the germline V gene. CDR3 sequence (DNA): TGTGCCAGCAGTCGAAGAAGGGGGCATGGCTACACCTTC. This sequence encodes CASSRRRGHGYTF. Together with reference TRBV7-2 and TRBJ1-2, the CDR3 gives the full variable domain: GAGVSQSPSNKVTEKGKDVELRCDPISGHTALYWYRQSLGQGLEFLIYFQGNSAPDKSGLPSDRFSAERTGGSVSTLTIQRTQQEDSAVYLCASSRRRGHGYTFGSGTRLTVV.

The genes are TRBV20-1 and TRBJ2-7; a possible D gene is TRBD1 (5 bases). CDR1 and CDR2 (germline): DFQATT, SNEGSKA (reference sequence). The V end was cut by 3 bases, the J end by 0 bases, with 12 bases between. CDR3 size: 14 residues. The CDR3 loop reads CSASMGPSSYEQYF. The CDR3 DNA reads TGCAGTGCTAGTATGGGGCCCAGCTCCTACGAGCAGTACTTC.

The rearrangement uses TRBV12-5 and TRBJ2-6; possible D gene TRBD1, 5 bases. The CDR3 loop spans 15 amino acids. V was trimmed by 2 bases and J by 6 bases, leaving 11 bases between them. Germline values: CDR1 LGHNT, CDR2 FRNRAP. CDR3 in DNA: TGTGCTAGTGGTTTGTTGGGGCGTGAGGCCAACGTCCTGACTTTC. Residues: CASGLLGREANVLTF.

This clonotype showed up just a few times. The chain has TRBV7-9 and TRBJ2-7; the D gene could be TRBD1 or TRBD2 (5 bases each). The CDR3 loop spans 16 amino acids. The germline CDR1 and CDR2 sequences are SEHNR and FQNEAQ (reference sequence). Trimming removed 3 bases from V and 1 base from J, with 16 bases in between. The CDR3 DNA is TGTGCCAGCAGCTTGATTCGGGGCAGAGCTTCCTACGAGCAGTACTTC. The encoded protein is CASSLIRGRASYEQYF.

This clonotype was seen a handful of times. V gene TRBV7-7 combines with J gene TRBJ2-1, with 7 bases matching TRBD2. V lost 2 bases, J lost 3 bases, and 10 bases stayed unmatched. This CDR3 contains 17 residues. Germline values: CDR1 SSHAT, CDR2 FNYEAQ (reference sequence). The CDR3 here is CASSLFPTLAGYNEQFF. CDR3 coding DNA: TGTGCCAGCAGCTTATTTCCTACCTTAGCGGGCTACAATGAGCAGTTCTTC.

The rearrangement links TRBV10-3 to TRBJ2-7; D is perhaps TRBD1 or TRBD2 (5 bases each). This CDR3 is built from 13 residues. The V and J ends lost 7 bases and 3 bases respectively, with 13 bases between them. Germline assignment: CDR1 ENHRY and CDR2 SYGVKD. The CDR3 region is CAITWDRGYEQYF. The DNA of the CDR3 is TGTGCCATCACTTGGGACCGGGGCTACGAGCAGTACTTC.

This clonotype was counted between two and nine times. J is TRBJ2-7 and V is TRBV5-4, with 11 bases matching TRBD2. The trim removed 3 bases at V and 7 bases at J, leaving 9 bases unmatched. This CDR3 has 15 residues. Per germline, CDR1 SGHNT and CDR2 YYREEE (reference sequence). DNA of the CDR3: TGTGCCAGCAGCTCCACTAGCGGGGGTGCAAGGGAGCAGTACTTC. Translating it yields CASSSTSGGAREQYF. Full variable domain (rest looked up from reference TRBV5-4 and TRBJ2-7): ETGVTQSPTHLIKTRGQQVTLRCSSQSGHNTVSWYQQALGQGPQFIFQYYREEENGRGNFPPRFSGLQFPNYSSELNVNALELDDSALYLCASSSTSGGAREQYFGPGTRLTVT.

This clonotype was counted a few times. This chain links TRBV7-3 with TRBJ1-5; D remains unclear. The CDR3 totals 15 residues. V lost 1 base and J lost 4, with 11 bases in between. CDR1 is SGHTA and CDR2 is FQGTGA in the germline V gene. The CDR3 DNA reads TGTGCCAGCAGCTTAATCGGGTCCTCGAATCAGCCCCAGCATTTT. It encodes CASSLIGSSNQPQHF.

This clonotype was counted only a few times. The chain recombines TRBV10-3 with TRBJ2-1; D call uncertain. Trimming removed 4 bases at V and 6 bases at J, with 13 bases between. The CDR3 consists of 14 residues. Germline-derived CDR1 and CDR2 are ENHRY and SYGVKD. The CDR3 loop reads CAISGTQSVNEQFF. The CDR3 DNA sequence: TGTGCCATCAGTGGGACCCAGTCAGTCAATGAGCAGTTCTTC.

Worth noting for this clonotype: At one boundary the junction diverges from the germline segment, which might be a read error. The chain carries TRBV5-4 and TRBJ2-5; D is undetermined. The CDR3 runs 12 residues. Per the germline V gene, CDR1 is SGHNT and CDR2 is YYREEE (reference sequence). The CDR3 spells CASSGVQEAQYF. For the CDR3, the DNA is TGTGCCAGCAGCGGGGTGCAAGAGGCCCAGTACTTC.

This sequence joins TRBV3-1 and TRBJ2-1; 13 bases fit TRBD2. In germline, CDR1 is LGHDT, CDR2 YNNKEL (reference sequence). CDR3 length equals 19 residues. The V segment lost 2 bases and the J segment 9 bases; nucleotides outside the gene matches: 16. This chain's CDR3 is CASSQRTSGSGGLVAEQFF. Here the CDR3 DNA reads TGTGCCAGCAGCCAACGGACTAGCGGGAGTGGGGGCTTAGTTGCTGAGCAGTTCTTC.

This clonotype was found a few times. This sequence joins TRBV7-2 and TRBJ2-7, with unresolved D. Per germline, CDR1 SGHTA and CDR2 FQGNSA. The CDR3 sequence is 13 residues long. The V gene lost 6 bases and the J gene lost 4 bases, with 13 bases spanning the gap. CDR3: CASSRAVGYEQYF. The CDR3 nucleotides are TGTGCCAGCAGTCGTGCTGTTGGGTACGAGCAGTACTTC.

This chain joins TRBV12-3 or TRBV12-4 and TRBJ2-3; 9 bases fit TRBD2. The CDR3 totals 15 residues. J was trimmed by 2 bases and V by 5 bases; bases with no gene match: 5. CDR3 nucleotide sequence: TGTGCCAGCAGTCCTTCTAGCGGGGACACAGATACGCAGTATTTT. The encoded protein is CASSPSSGDTDTQYF.

The CDR3 nucleotides read TGCAGTGCTAGTGTTTACGGGAGCTTTGGGAACATTCAGTACTTC. Its protein product is CSASVYGSFGNIQYF. This chain joins TRBV20-1 and TRBJ2-4; D possibly corresponds to TRBD2 (6 bases). Germline CDR1 DFQATT, CDR2 SNEGSKA (reference sequence). With 3 bases removed from V and 7 bases from J, the gap between germline ends came to 19 bases. The CDR3 covers 15 residues.

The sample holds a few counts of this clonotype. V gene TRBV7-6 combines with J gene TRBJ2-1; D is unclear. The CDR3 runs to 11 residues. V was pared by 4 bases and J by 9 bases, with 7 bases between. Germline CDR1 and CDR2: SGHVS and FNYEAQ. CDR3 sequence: CASSSRAEQFF. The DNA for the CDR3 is TGTGCCAGCAGCTCCCGGGCTGAGCAGTTCTTC.

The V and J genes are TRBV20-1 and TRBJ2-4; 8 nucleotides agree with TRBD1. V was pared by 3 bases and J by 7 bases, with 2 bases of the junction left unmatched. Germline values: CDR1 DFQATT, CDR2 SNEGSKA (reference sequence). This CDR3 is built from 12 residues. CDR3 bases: TGCAGTGCTAGGGCAGGGGGCAACATTCAGTACTTC. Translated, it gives CSARAGGNIQYF.

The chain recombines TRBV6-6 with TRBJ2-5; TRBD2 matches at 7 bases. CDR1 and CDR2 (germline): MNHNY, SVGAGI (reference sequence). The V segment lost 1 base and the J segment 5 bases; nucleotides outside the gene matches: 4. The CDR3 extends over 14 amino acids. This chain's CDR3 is CASSYYGGGETQYF. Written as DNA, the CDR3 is TGTGCCAGCAGTTACTACGGGGGAGGGGAGACCCAGTACTTC.

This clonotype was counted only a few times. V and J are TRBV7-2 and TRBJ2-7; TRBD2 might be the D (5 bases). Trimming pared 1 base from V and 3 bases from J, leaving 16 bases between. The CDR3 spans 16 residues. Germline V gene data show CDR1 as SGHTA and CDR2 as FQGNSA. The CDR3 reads CASSLEVGAGNYEQYF. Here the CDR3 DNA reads TGTGCCAGCAGCTTAGAAGTGGGAGCCGGAAACTACGAGCAGTACTTC. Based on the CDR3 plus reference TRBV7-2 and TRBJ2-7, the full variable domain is GAGVSQSPSNKVTEKGKDVELRCDPISGHTALYWYRQSLGQGLEFLIYFQGNSAPDKSGLPSDRFSAERTGGSVSTLTIQRTQQEDSAVYLCASSLEVGAGNYEQYFGPGTRLTVT.

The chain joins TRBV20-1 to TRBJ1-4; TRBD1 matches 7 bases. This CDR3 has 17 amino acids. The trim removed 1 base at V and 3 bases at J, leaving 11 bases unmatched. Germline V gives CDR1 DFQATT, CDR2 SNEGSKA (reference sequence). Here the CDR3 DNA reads TGCAGTGCTAGAGTCACAGGGGCCAAGGTACCTAATGAAAAACTGTTTTTT. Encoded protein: CSARVTGAKVPNEKLFF.

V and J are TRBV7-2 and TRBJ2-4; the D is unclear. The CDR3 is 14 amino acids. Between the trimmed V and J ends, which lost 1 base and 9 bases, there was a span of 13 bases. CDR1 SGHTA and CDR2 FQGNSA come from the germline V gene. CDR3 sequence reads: CASSLGLSKAIQYF. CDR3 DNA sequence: TGTGCCAGCAGCTTAGGGTTGTCTAAGGCCATTCAGTACTTC.

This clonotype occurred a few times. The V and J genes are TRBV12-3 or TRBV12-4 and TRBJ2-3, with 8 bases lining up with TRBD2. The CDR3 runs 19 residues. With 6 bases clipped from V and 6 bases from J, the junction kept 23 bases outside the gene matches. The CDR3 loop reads CASRPASGRGTSGPDTQYF. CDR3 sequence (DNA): TGTGCCAGCAGACCCGCGTCCGGGCGAGGAACTAGCGGTCCCGATACGCAGTATTTT.

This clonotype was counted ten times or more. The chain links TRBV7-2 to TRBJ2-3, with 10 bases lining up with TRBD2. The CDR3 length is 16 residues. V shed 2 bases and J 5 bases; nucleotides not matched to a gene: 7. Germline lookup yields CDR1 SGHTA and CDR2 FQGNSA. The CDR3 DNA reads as TGTGCCAGCAGCTTACGGCCTAGCGGGAGTAGAGATACGCAGTATTTT. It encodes CASSLRPSGSRDTQYF.

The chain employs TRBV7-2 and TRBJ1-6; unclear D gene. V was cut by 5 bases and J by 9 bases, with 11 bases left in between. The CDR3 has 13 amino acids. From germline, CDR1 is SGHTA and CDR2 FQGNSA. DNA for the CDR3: TGTGCCAGCAGCGTGACCCCGAGTTCACCCCTCCACTTT. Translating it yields CASSVTPSSPLHF.